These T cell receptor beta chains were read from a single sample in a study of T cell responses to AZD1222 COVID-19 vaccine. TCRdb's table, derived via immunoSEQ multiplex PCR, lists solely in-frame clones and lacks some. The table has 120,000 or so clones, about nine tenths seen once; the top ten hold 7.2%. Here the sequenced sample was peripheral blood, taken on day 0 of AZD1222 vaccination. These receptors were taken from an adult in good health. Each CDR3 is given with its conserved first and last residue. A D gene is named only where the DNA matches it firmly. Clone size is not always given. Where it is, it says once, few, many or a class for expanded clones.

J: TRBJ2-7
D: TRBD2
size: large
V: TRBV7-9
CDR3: CASPPPGLAGGHEQYF
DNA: TGTGCCAGCCCGCCTCCGGGTCTAGCGGGAGGCCACGAGCAGTACTTC

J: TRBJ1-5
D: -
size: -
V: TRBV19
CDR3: CASSRESPSNQPQHF
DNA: TGTGCCAGTAGTCGGGAGTCGCCTAGCAATCAGCCCCAGCATTTT

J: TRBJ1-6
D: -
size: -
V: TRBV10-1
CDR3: CASRRRSKPLHF
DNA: TGCGCCAGCAGGCGGAGGTCTAAGCCCCTCCACTTT

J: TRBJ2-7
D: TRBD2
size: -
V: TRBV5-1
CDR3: CASSSLGLAGGFYEQYF
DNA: TGCGCCAGCAGTTCTTTGGGACTAGCGGGAGGATTTTACGAGCAGTACTTC

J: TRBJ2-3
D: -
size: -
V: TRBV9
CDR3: CASSVAESTDTQYF
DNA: TGTGCCAGCAGCGTAGCGGAAAGCACAGATACGCAGTATTTT

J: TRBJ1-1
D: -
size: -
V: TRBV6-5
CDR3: CASRWGAVSNSEAFF
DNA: TGTGCCAGCAGATGGGGGGCGGTTAGTAACTCTGAAGCTTTCTTT

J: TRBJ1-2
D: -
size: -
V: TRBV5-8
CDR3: CASSPPRVVYGYTF
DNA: TGTGCCAGCAGCCCACCCAGAGTGGTCTATGGCTACACCTTC

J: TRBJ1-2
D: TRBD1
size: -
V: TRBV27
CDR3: CASSQGPPGQGYYGYTF
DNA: TGTGCCAGCAGCCAAGGTCCCCCGGGACAGGGGTACTATGGCTACACCTTC

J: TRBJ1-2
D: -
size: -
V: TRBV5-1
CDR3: CASSLAGGASYGYTF
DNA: TGCGCCAGCAGCTTGGCGGGGGGCGCTTCCTATGGCTACACCTTC

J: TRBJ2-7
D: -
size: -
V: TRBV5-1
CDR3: CASSLDHGSYEQYF
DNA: TGCGCCAGCAGCTTGGATCACGGATCCTACGAGCAGTACTTC

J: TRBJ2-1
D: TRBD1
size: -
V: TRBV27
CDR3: CASSPVADRNSGDEQFF
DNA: TGTGCCAGCAGTCCCGTGGCGGACAGGAACAGCGGCGATGAGCAGTTCTTC

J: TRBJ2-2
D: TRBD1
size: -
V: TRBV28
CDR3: CASSGQGNTGELFF
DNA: TGTGCCAGCAGTGGACAGGGTAACACCGGGGAGCTGTTTTTT

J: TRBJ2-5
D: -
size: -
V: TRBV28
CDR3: CASIGLLVQETQYF
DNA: TGTGCCAGTATCGGCTTATTGGTCCAAGAGACCCAGTACTTC

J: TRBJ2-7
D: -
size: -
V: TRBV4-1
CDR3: CASSQAHGPYEQYF
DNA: TGCGCCAGCAGCCAAGCTCATGGGCCCTACGAGCAGTACTTC

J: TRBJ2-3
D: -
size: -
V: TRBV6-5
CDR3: CASRAGTLSTDTQYF
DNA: TGTGCCAGCAGAGCGGGCACCCTTAGCACAGATACGCAGTATTTT

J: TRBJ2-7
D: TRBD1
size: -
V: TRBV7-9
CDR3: CASSLWDRGSYEQYF
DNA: TGTGCCAGCAGCCTCTGGGACAGGGGTTCCTACGAGCAGTACTTC

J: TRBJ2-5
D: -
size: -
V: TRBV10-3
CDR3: CAISESISGVLQETQYF
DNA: TGTGCCATCAGTGAGTCGATTTCAGGGGTCCTACAAGAGACCCAGTACTTC

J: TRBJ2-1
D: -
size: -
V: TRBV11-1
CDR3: CASSLSGNNEQFF
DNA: TGTGCCAGCAGCCTTAGCGGAAACAATGAGCAGTTCTTC

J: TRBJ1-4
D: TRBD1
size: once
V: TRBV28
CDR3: CASSSPQGPNEKLFF
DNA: TGTGCCAGCAGTTCACCACAGGGGCCTAATGAAAAACTGTTTTTT

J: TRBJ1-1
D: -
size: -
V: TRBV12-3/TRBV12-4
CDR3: CASSLLNTEAFF
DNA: TGTGCCAGCAGTTTATTGAACACTGAAGCTTTCTTT

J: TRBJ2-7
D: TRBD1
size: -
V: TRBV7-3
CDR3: CASSEQGQGVYEQYF
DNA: TGTGCCAGCAGCGAACAGGGACAGGGGGTCTACGAGCAGTACTTC

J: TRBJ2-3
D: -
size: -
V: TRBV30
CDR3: CAWSVRSTDTQYF
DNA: TGTGCCTGGAGTGTACGGAGCACAGATACGCAGTATTTT

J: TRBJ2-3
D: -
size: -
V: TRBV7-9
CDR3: CASSPGQRNTQYF
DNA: TGTGCCAGCAGCCCCGGACAGAGGAATACGCAGTATTTT

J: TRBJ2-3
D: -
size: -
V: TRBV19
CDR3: CASSIGLVSTDTQYF
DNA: TGTGCCAGTAGTATTGGGTTAGTCTCGACAGATACGCAGTATTTT

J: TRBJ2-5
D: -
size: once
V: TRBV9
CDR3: CASSPYSYQETQYF
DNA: TGTGCCAGCAGCCCCTACAGCTACCAAGAGACCCAGTACTTC

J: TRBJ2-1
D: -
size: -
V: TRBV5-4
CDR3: CAIASFGLGNNEQFF
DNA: TGTGCCATCGCTTCGTTTGGATTAGGAAACAATGAGCAGTTCTTC

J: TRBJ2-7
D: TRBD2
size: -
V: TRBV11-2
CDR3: CASSLRLAGPYEQYF
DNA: TGTGCCAGCAGCTTAAGACTAGCGGGACCCTACGAGCAGTACTTC

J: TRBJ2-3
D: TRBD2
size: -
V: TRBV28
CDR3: CASVASGRASTDTQYF
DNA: TGTGCCAGCGTCGCTAGCGGGAGGGCTAGCACAGATACGCAGTATTTT

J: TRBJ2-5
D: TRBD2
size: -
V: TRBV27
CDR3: CASSLRGTSGRARETQYF
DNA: TGTGCCAGCAGTTTAAGGGGGACTAGCGGGAGGGCCAGGGAGACCCAGTACTTC

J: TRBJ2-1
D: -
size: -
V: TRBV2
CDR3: CASSWTTYNEQFF
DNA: TGTGCCAGCAGTTGGACTACCTACAATGAGCAGTTCTTC

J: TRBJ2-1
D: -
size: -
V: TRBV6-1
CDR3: CASSEAGRIYNEQFF
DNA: TGTGCCAGCAGTGAAGCGGGGAGGATCTACAATGAGCAGTTCTTC

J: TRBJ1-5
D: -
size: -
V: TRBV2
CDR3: CASSPRGVRQANQPQHF
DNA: TGTGCCAGCAGCCCTAGGGGGGTTAGACAGGCCAATCAGCCCCAGCATTTT

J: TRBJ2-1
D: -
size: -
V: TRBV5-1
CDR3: CASFRDTRSYNEQFF
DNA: TGCGCCAGCTTTCGGGACACTCGCTCCTACAATGAGCAGTTCTTC

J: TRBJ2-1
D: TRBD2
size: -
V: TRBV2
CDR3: CASSPSGYYNEQFF
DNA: TGTGCCAGCAGTCCTAGCGGGTATTACAATGAGCAGTTCTTC

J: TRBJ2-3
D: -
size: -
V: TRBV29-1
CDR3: CSVEAHTQYF
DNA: TGCAGCGTTGAAGCCCATACGCAGTATTTT

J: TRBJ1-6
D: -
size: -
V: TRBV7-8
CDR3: CASSLGPAANSPLHF
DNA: TGTGCCAGCAGCTTAGGGCCAGCCGCCAATTCACCCCTCCACTTT

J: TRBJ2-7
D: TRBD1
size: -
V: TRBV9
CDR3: CASSVGQSNTYEQYF
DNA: TGTGCCAGCAGCGTGGGACAGAGCAACACCTACGAGCAGTACTTC

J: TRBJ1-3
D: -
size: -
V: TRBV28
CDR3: CASRSRTLSSGNTIYF
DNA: TGTGCCAGCCGGAGTAGGACACTTAGCTCTGGAAACACCATATATTTT

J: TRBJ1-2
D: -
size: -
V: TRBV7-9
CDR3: CASSLSTATGYTF
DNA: TGTGCCAGCAGCCTCTCCACGGCGACGGGCTACACCTTC